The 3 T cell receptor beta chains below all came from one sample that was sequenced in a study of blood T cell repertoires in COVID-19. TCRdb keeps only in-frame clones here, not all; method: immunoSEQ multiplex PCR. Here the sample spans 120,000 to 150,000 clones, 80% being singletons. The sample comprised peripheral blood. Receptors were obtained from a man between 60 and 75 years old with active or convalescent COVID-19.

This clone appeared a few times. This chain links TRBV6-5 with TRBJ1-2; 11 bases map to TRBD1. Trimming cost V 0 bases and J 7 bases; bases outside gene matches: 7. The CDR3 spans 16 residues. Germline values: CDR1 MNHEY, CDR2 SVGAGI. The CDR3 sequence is CASSYSRGQGVSGYTF. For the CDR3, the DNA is TGTGCCAGCAGTTACTCGAGGGGACAGGGGGTCTCTGGCTACACCTTC.

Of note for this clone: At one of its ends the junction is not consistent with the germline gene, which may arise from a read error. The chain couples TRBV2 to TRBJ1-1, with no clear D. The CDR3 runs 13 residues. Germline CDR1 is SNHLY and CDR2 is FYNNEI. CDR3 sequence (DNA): TGTGCCAGCAGCGAAGAAAGCGGCGGTGAAGCTTTCTTT. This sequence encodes CASSEESGGEAFF. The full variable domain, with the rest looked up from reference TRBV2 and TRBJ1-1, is EPEVTQTPSHQVTQMGQEVILRCVPISNHLYFYWYRQILGQKVEFLVSFYNNEISEKSEIFDDQFSVERPDGSNFTLKIRSTKLEDSAMYFCASSEESGGEAFFGQGTRLTVV.

This chain's CDR3 is CASSPNWNEQFF. CDR3 in DNA: TGTGCCAGCTCACCTAACTGGAATGAGCAGTTCTTC. J is TRBJ2-1 and V is TRBV18, with unresolved D. Trimming removed 3 bases at V and 7 bases at J, with 7 bases between. CDR3 size: 12 residues. CDR1 is KGHSH and CDR2 is LQKENI in the germline V gene.